What follows are 10 T cell receptor beta chains derived from one specimen sequenced in a study of control samples from healthy donors and cancer patients. Repertoires were generated with immunoSEQ multiplex PCR, while TCRdb's copy carries only in-frame clones and drops some. This repertoire shows some 120,000 clones, about 92% found once; its top ten account for 1.7%. Sequencing was carried out using PBMCs. The receptors come from a man in his fifties with head and neck cancer.

Here the CDR3 DNA reads TGTGCCAGCGGCACGCTAGCCAAAAACATTCAGTACTTC. Residues: CASGTLAKNIQYF. The chain employs TRBV12-3 or TRBV12-4 and TRBJ2-4; D call uncertain. Trimming removed 8 bases at V and 0 bases at J, with 8 bases between. The CDR3 covers 13 residues.

This sequence joins TRBV7-9 and TRBJ2-4; D remains unclear. The CDR3 spans 11 residues. Deletions cut 1 base from V and 5 bases from J, with 0 bases between. Per germline, CDR1 SEHNR and CDR2 FQNEAQ (reference sequence). CDR3 nucleotide sequence: TGTGCCAGCAGCTTAGAAAACATTCAGTACTTC. Protein: CASSLENIQYF.

This clone was seen once. The chain couples TRBV6-5 to TRBJ1-1; TRBD1 might be the D (6 bases). The CDR3 totals 13 residues. The V gene's germline CDR1 is MNHEY and CDR2 SVGAGI. V was clipped by 5 bases and J by 4 bases, with 11 bases between them. For the CDR3, the DNA is TGTGCCAGCAGTCAGACAGGTGGCACTGAAGCTTTCTTT. Its translation: CASSQTGGTEAFF.

This clone appeared a single time. The V gene is TRBV7-9, the J gene TRBJ1-2; 9 bases agree with TRBD1. Germline-derived CDR1 and CDR2 are SEHNR and FQNEAQ (reference sequence). The V gene end was trimmed by 3 bases and the J gene end by 3 bases; junction bases not matched to a gene: 8. There are 16 residues in the CDR3. The CDR3 DNA is TGTGCCAGCAGCTTGGTGGGGACAGGGAGATACTATGGCTACACCTTC. Translation: CASSLVGTGRYYGYTF. Supplemented by reference TRBV7-9 and TRBJ1-2, the full variable domain reads DTGVSQNPRHKITKRGQNVTFRCDPISEHNRLYWYRQTLGQGPEFLTYFQNEAQLEKSRLLSDRFSAERPKGSFSTLEIQRTEQGDSAMYLCASSLVGTGRYYGYTFGSGTRLTVV.

The chain is built from TRBV7-9 and TRBJ1-4, with D tentatively TRBD1 (5 bases). Germline V lookup: CDR1 SEHNR, CDR2 FQNEAQ (reference sequence). This CDR3 is built from 15 residues. Deletions cut 6 bases from V and 8 bases from J, with 19 bases between. The DNA of the CDR3 is TGTGCCAGCAGACAAAGTGGGGCGCTAGGGGAAAAACTGTTTTTT. Encoded protein: CASRQSGALGEKLFF.

This clone was detected once. CDR3 nucleotides: TGTGCCAGCAGCCAAGGACTGGGGACGAACACCGGGGAGCTGTTTTTT. This codes for CASSQGLGTNTGELFF. The chain links TRBV4-2 to TRBJ2-2; D gene ambiguous. The germline gives CDR1 LGHNA, CDR2 YNFKEQ. Between the trimmed V and J ends, which lost 1 base and 0 bases, there was a span of 9 bases. The CDR3 is made up of 16 amino acids.

The chain is built from TRBV10-1 and TRBJ2-2; D is undetermined. The CDR3 spans 14 residues. Germline V CDR1 and CDR2: WNHNN, SYGVQD (reference sequence). The V end lost 6 bases, the J end lost 5 bases, and 13 bases lay between the germline ends. CDR3 loop: CASRGSDRTGELFF. The CDR3 nucleotides are TGCGCCAGCAGGGGGTCCGATAGGACCGGGGAGCTGTTTTTT.

The rearrangement uses TRBV27 and TRBJ2-7; D might be TRBD2 (6 bases). The length of the CDR3 is 15 residues. Germline V lookup: CDR1 MNHEY, CDR2 SMNVEV (reference sequence). The V end lost 0 bases, the J end lost 5 bases, and 14 bases lay between the germline ends. The CDR3 DNA sequence: TGTGCCAGCAGTTTATCGACCGGAGGGAATCACGAGCAGTACTTC. This codes for CASSLSTGGNHEQYF.

The chain couples TRBV4-1 to TRBJ1-3, with 7 bases matching TRBD1. V was pared by 3 bases and J by 2 bases, with 7 bases of the junction left unmatched. CDR3 length equals 16 residues. The germline gives CDR1 MGHRA, CDR2 YSYEKL. The CDR3 region has the DNA TGCGCCAGCAGCCAGGCCCCACAGGGGACTGGAAACACCATATATTTT. Translated, it gives CASSQAPQGTGNTIYF.

This clone came up once. The chain recombines TRBV2 with TRBJ2-3, with a possible D match to TRBD1 (6 bases). Germline loops: CDR1 SNHLY, CDR2 FYNNEI. The CDR3 consists of 12 residues. V gave up 7 bases and J gave up 8 bases, with 13 bases separating them. In nucleotides, the CDR3 is TGTGCCAGCACACAGGGATTGGGTACGCAGTATTTT. Its protein product is CASTQGLGTQYF.